Given below is one T cell receptor beta chain in context. This entry comes from a study of T cell changes during pregnancy in multiple sclerosis. Trimming at V came to 0 bases and at J to 9 bases, leaving 2 bases not matched to a gene. Germline CDR1 SGDLS, CDR2 YYNGEE. The CDR3 contains 14 residues. The table came from immunoSEQ multiplex PCR; TCRdb's copy has only in-frame clones and leaves some out. This repertoire shows tens of thousands of clones, around 94% found once; its top ten account for about 2.5%. The chain uses TRBV9 and TRBJ2-1, with 11 bases aligning to TRBD2. This clonotype originated in a female donor in good health, enrolled as a control in a pregnancy study. This material consisted of peripheral blood, taken in the third trimester of pregnancy. The CDR3 region is CASSVVLAGAEQFF. CDR3 coding DNA: TGTGCCAGCAGCGTAGTACTAGCGGGAGCTGAGCAGTTCTTC.